The 25 T cell receptor beta chains below come from one sample, sequenced in a study of shared clonotypes between healthy human individuals. Naive CD8 isolation took CD45RO-negative cells positively selected for CCR7 and excluded terminally differentiated effector memory CD45RA+ cells. The assay was immunoSEQ multiplex PCR, and TCRdb's table has in-frame clones only and misses some. The sample contains around 2,000,000 clones, roughly 91% of which appear only once. Sequencing input: naive CD8+ T cells from PBMCs. The source is a man younger than 35 in good health. Some clones in this sample may be carry-over from other donors' samples.

V gene TRBV10-3 combines with J gene TRBJ1-1; weak D call: TRBD1 (5 bases). This CDR3 comprises 16 residues. Trimming stripped 2 bases from V and 1 base from J, with 14 bases between. In germline, CDR1 is ENHRY, CDR2 SYGVKD. The CDR3: CAISEPRGVGNTEAFF. The DNA of the CDR3 is TGTGCCATCAGTGAGCCCCGGGGCGTCGGGAACACTGAAGCTTTCTTT.

This rearrangement joins TRBV6-6 to TRBJ2-5; 9 bases align to TRBD2. Germline-derived CDR1 and CDR2 are MNHNY and SVGAGI (reference sequence). Trimming removed 0 bases from V and 2 bases from J; junction bases left unmatched: 4. The CDR3 totals 16 residues. This CDR3 is CASSYSLAGEQETQYF. The DNA of the CDR3 is TGTGCCAGCAGTTACTCTTTAGCGGGAGAGCAAGAGACCCAGTACTTC.

V and J are TRBV27 and TRBJ2-3, with TRBD2 as a possible D gene (6 bases). This CDR3 has 15 residues. V shed 7 bases and J shed 1 base, with 15 bases lying between them. CDR1 is MNHEY and CDR2 is SMNVEV in the germline V gene (reference sequence). The CDR3 DNA sequence: TGTGCCAGCACCCGCTTGGGGGAGGGCACAGATACGCAGTATTTT. Its translation is CASTRLGEGTDTQYF.

V gene TRBV19 combines with J gene TRBJ2-7; the D gene is possibly TRBD1 (6 bases). From germline, CDR1 is LNHDA and CDR2 SQIVND (reference sequence). V dropped 2 bases and J dropped 3 bases, with 14 bases sitting between them. This CDR3 is built from 15 residues. This CDR3 reads CASSITPDSYYEQYF. As DNA, the CDR3 is TGTGCCAGTAGTATAACTCCGGACAGTTACTACGAGCAGTACTTC.

The count of this clone is one. The V gene is TRBV7-8, the J gene TRBJ1-5; tentative D call: TRBD1 (5 bases). CDR1 and CDR2 from the germline V gene are SGHVS and FQNEAQ. This CDR3 has 16 residues. With 1 base removed from V and 6 bases from J, the gap between germline ends came to 16 bases. The CDR3 DNA follows: TGTGCCAGCAGCTTAGTAGCAGGGCTAGGACGTCAGCCCCAGCATTTT. Protein product: CASSLVAGLGRQPQHF.

CDR3 sequence: CASSFGAGSSYEQYF. The CDR3 region has the DNA TGTGCCAGCAGTTTTGGGGCGGGTAGCTCCTACGAGCAGTACTTC. J is TRBJ2-7 and V is TRBV27, with D perhaps matching TRBD1 or TRBD2 (5 bases each). The CDR3 is made up of 15 amino acids. CDR1 and CDR2 from the germline V gene are MNHEY and SMNVEV (reference sequence). Trimming left V 3 bases short and J 0 bases short, with 12 bases between.

The V and J genes are TRBV5-1 and TRBJ2-7; TRBD1 matches 8 bases. Germline values: CDR1 SGHRS, CDR2 YFSETQ. This CDR3 has 16 residues. The V segment lost 0 bases and the J segment 3 bases; nucleotides outside the gene matches: 8. CDR3 in DNA: TGCGCCAGCAGCTTGGGGAGGACAGGGATTGACTACGAGCAGTACTTC. It translates to CASSLGRTGIDYEQYF. The whole variable domain, remainder taken from reference TRBV5-1 and TRBJ2-7, is KAGVTQTPRYLIKTRGQQVTLSCSPISGHRSVSWYQQTPGQGLQFLFEYFSETQRNKGNFPGRFSGRQFSNSRSEMNVSTLELGDSALYLCASSLGRTGIDYEQYFGPGTRLTVT.

The chain joins TRBV9 to TRBJ2-1; 8 positions agree with TRBD1. This CDR3 contains 16 residues. The junction had 9 bases not matched to a gene; V was cut back by 3 bases and J by 4 bases. Germline V lookup: CDR1 SGDLS, CDR2 YYNGEE. DNA of the CDR3: TGTGCCAGCAGCGCAGAACAGGGGGTAAATTACAATGAGCAGTTCTTC. It is translated as CASSAEQGVNYNEQFF.

The chain joins TRBV5-5 to TRBJ2-1; a possible D gene is TRBD2 (6 bases). This CDR3 comprises 15 residues. CDR1 SGHKS and CDR2 YYEKEE come from the germline V gene (reference sequence). Trimming took off 4 bases at V and 3 bases at J, with 14 bases between the two ends. Here the CDR3 reads CASSPQRAFYNEQFF. CDR3 coding DNA: TGTGCCAGCAGCCCCCAGCGGGCCTTCTACAATGAGCAGTTCTTC.

As to this clone: The same CDR3 is also encoded by other DNA sequences in this sample. The genes are TRBV27 and TRBJ1-3; 8 bases agree with TRBD1. V lost 6 bases, J lost 2 bases, and 3 bases stayed unmatched. CDR3 size: 14 residues. Germline V gives CDR1 MNHEY, CDR2 SMNVEV (reference sequence). In DNA, the CDR3 is TGTGCCAGCAGCCCGGACAGGGCTGGAAACACCATATATTTT. Translation gives CASSPDRAGNTIYF.

The rearrangement joins TRBV18 to TRBJ1-4; maybe TRBD1 (5 bases). V was trimmed by 10 bases and J by 5 bases, leaving 17 bases between them. CDR1 is KGHSH, CDR2 LQKENI, per germline. This CDR3 spans 14 amino acids. The CDR3 nucleotides are TGTGCCACCCACGAGAGGGGTGGGAATGAAAAACTGTTTTTT. Amino acid sequence: CATHERGGNEKLFF.

A remark on this clone: Other DNA sequences in this specimen translate into the identical CDR3. J is TRBJ2-4 and V is TRBV10-2; no clear D. The CDR3 sequence is 13 residues long. The germline V gene has CDR1 WSHSY and CDR2 SAAADI. The V end lost 4 bases, the J end lost 1 base, and 5 bases lay between the germline ends. CDR3 bases: TGCGCCAGCAGTGTCGGGGCCAAAAACATTCAGTACTTC. Encoded protein: CASSVGAKNIQYF.

The chain carries TRBV11-2 and TRBJ2-3; D not certain. The CDR3 totals 11 residues. Germline V lookup: CDR1 SGHAT, CDR2 FQNNGV. The V and J ends lost 9 bases and 2 bases respectively, with 6 bases between them. This CDR3 reads CASRPTDTQYF. The CDR3 DNA reads TGTGCCAGTCGTCCCACAGATACGCAGTATTTT. The full variable domain, with the rest looked up from reference TRBV11-2 and TRBJ2-3, is EAGVAQSPRYKIIEKRQSVAFWCNPISGHATLYWYQQILGQGPKLLIQFQNNGVVDDSQLPKDRFSAERLKGVDSTLKIQPAKLEDSAVYLCASRPTDTQYFGPGTRLTVL.

This clone was seen only once. The chain couples TRBV28 to TRBJ2-3; TRBD2 might be the D (5 bases). The V end was cut by 6 bases, the J end by 7 bases, with 11 bases between. CDR3 length equals 12 residues. Germline V gives CDR1 MDHEN, CDR2 SYDVKM. This CDR3 is CASSAAANTQYF. The DNA of the CDR3 is TGTGCCAGCAGCGCAGCGGCAAATACGCAGTATTTT.

The rearrangement links TRBV10-3 to TRBJ2-7; 8 nucleotides match TRBD2. Trimming removed 6 bases from V and 3 bases from J; junction bases left unmatched: 7. The germline V gene has CDR1 ENHRY and CDR2 SYGVKD. The CDR3 is 14 amino acids. The DNA of the CDR3 is TGTGCCATCAGGGTAAAGCGGGAGAACTACGAGCAGTACTTC. Residues: CAIRVKRENYEQYF.

This clone was observed a single time. The V call is TRBV7-6, the J call TRBJ1-4; possible D gene TRBD1, 5 bases. V lost 5 bases, J lost 7 bases, and 14 bases lay in between. Looked up from germline, CDR1 is SGHVS and CDR2 is FNYEAQ. This CDR3 region has 14 residues. The CDR3: CASSIMGGGEKLFF. The CDR3 nucleotides read TGTGCCAGCAGCATCATGGGGGGGGGTGAAAAACTGTTTTTT. The full variable domain, rest sourced from reference TRBV7-6 and TRBJ1-4, is GAGVSQSPRYKVTKRGQDVALRCDPISGHVSLYWYRQALGQGPEFLTYFNYEAQQDKSGLPNDRFSAERPEGSISTLTIQRTEQRDSAMYRCASSIMGGGEKLFFGSGTQLSVL.

V usage is TRBV27 and J usage is TRBJ2-1; D is perhaps TRBD1 (6 bases). CDR3 length equals 16 residues. Per germline, CDR1 MNHEY and CDR2 SMNVEV (reference sequence). V lost 5 bases, J lost 4 bases, and 18 bases lay in between. CDR3 DNA sequence: TGTGCCAGCAGTCCCTCACAGGGAGAGGAATACAATGAGCAGTTCTTC. Translated, it gives CASSPSQGEEYNEQFF.

This chain links TRBV4-1 with TRBJ2-1; 7 bases fit TRBD1. With V trimmed by 4 bases and J by 7 bases, 10 bases remained unmatched. The length of the CDR3 is 15 residues. Germline CDR1 reads MGHRA; CDR2 reads YSYEKL. The CDR3 reads CASSLRGQLQNEQFF. DNA for the CDR3: TGCGCCAGCAGCCTAAGGGGGCAGCTCCAAAATGAGCAGTTCTTC.

The chain links TRBV27 to TRBJ2-1; TRBD2 matches 10 bases. Germline V lookup: CDR1 MNHEY, CDR2 SMNVEV (reference sequence). V shed 3 bases and J 4 bases; nucleotides not matched to a gene: 6. The CDR3 totals 16 residues. The CDR3 DNA follows: TGTGCCAGCAGTTTGTTAGCGGGAGGAAAATACAATGAGCAGTTCTTC. This gives the protein CASSLLAGGKYNEQFF.

The V gene is TRBV5-6, the J gene TRBJ2-7; no clear D gene. V lost 1 base to trimming and J lost 0 bases, with 5 bases between them. CDR1 SGHDT and CDR2 YYEEEE come from the germline V gene. The CDR3 is 13 amino acids. The CDR3: CASSLWGSYEQYF. The CDR3 coding sequence is TGTGCCAGCAGCTTGTGGGGCTCCTACGAGCAGTACTTC.

V gene TRBV27 combines with J gene TRBJ2-2; 8 bases are shared with TRBD2. Trimming at V came to 2 bases and at J to 6 bases, leaving 11 bases not matched to a gene. Germline V gene lookup returns CDR1 MNHEY and CDR2 SMNVEV (reference sequence). The CDR3 extends over 17 amino acids. The CDR3 nucleotides are TGTGCCAGCAGTTTAGAACCCGGGAGGGCCGATTCCGGGGAGCTGTTTTTT. Residues: CASSLEPGRADSGELFF.

The chain uses TRBV28 and TRBJ2-6, with 7 bases lining up with TRBD1. V lost 1 base, J lost 0 bases, and 9 bases stayed unmatched. This CDR3 region has 19 residues. Germline V gene sequence: CDR1 MDHEN, CDR2 SYDVKM. CDR3 nucleotide sequence: TGTGCCAGCAGTTTATCCCCTGGACAGGAACCCTCTGGGGCCAACGTCCTGACTTTC. This encodes CASSLSPGQEPSGANVLTF.

CDR3 sequence reads: CASSYGQGSGANVLTF. The DNA for the CDR3 is TGTGCCAGCAGCTACGGACAGGGCTCTGGGGCCAACGTCCTGACTTTC. This rearrangement joins TRBV9 to TRBJ2-6, with 8 bases matching TRBD1. Looked up from germline, CDR1 is SGDLS and CDR2 is YYNGEE. The CDR3 runs to 16 residues. J was trimmed by 0 bases and V by 4 bases; bases with no gene match: 3. Full variable domain (missing parts from reference TRBV9 and TRBJ2-6): DSGVTQTPKHLITATGQRVTLRCSPRSGDLSVYWYQQSLDQGLQFLIQYYNGEERAKGNILERFSAQQFPDLHSELNLSSLELGDSALYFCASSYGQGSGANVLTFGAGSRLTVL.

V gene TRBV28 combines with J gene TRBJ1-1; D not resolved. Deletions cut 4 bases from V and 0 bases from J, with 6 bases between. Germline V CDR1 and CDR2: MDHEN, SYDVKM. This CDR3 contains 13 residues. Here the CDR3 reads CASSYFMNTEAFF. Written as DNA, the CDR3 is TGTGCCAGCAGTTATTTCATGAACACTGAAGCTTTCTTT.

The chain links TRBV15 to TRBJ2-1; the match to TRBD2 covers 9 bases. Germline assignment: CDR1 LNHNV and CDR2 YYDKDF (reference sequence). J was trimmed by 4 bases and V by 8 bases; bases with no gene match: 9. The CDR3 has 15 amino acids. CDR3 nucleotide sequence: TGTGCCACCGGAGAGGCTAGCGGGGTTTACAATGAGCAGTTCTTC. Translating gives CATGEASGVYNEQFF.